What follows are 28 T cell receptor beta chains derived from one specimen sequenced in a study of PD-L1 blockade in urothelial cancer. Profiled with immunoSEQ multiplex PCR; TCRdb holds only in-frame clones, not every one. The sample lists about 74,000 clones; about 90% were seen once. Time point of the sample: pretreatment peripheral blood. Material: PBMCs, obtained around atezolizumab (anti-PD-L1) treatment. The origin of the receptors is an older man with urothelial cancer.

V gene TRBV5-1 combines with J gene TRBJ2-7; 8 nucleotides align to TRBD1. Germline V lookup: CDR1 SGHRS, CDR2 YFSETQ. There are 18 residues in the CDR3. J gave up 2 bases and V 2 bases, and 15 bases lay outside the gene matches. CDR3 in amino acids: CASSFGSRTGLGAYEQYF. The CDR3 nucleotides are TGCGCCAGCAGCTTCGGGAGCCGGACAGGGTTGGGGGCCTACGAGCAGTACTTC.

This clone was seen just once. The rearrangement uses TRBV28 and TRBJ2-7; 8 bases align to TRBD2. Germline V gives CDR1 MDHEN, CDR2 SYDVKM. The CDR3 length is 18 residues. Trimming at V came to 5 bases and at J to 0 bases, leaving 15 bases not matched to a gene. The CDR3 here is CASSPPPGGQRSSYEQYF. The CDR3 region has the DNA TGTGCCAGCAGTCCACCTCCGGGGGGGCAACGCAGCTCCTACGAGCAGTACTTC.

V is TRBV10-2 and J is TRBJ2-3; 12 nucleotides line up with TRBD1. CDR3 length: 14 residues. V gave up 10 bases and J gave up 5 bases; unmatched junction bases: 7. Germline values: CDR1 WSHSY, CDR2 SAAADI. CDR3: CATMGQGAGDTQYF. CDR3 DNA: TGCGCCACTATGGGACAGGGGGCCGGAGATACGCAGTATTTT.

This chain uses TRBV7-9 with TRBJ2-3, with TRBD2 matching 7 bases. Germline V gene data show CDR1 as SEHNR and CDR2 as FQNEAQ (reference sequence). CDR3 size: 15 residues. Losses at the gene ends were 1 base for V and 1 base for J; bases not matched to a gene: 2. The CDR3 DNA sequence: TGTGCCAGCAGCTTAGTTCTAGCGGGCACAGATACGCAGTATTTT. Protein product: CASSLVLAGTDTQYF.

This chain connects TRBV5-1 to TRBJ2-7, with D perhaps matching TRBD1 (6 bases). CDR3 size: 14 residues. With 3 bases removed from V and 4 bases from J, the gap between germline ends came to 14 bases. Germline values: CDR1 SGHRS, CDR2 YFSETQ. The CDR3 DNA follows: TGCGCCAGCAGCTATGTGACAGGACAGTACGAGCAGTACTTC. The encoded protein is CASSYVTGQYEQYF.

The rearrangement uses TRBV5-4 and TRBJ2-3; 12 bases match TRBD2. CDR1 SGHNT and CDR2 YYREEE come from the germline V gene (reference sequence). The V gene end was trimmed by 0 bases and the J gene end by 1 base; junction bases not matched to a gene: 12. The CDR3 is 20 amino acids. CDR3 in DNA: TGTGCCAGCAGCTTGGGACCGCTAGCGGGAGGGCTTGGGGGCACAGATACGCAGTATTTT. Residues: CASSLGPLAGGLGGTDTQYF.

The genes are TRBV6-1 and TRBJ2-2, with 7 bases that match TRBD1. The CDR3 runs to 15 residues. The V and J ends lost 5 bases and 4 bases, in that order; junction bases with no gene match: 7. Per germline, CDR1 MNHNS and CDR2 SASEGT. As DNA, the CDR3 is TGTGCCAGCAGTCCTACAACAGGGGCCACCGGGGAGCTGTTTTTT. It specifies CASSPTTGATGELFF.

The gene calls are TRBV9 and TRBJ1-2; the match to TRBD1 covers 8 bases. V trimming: 3 bases; J trimming: 8 bases; junction bases outside the gene matches: 9. The CDR3 spans 14 residues. Germline V gene lookup returns CDR1 SGDLS and CDR2 YYNGEE. CDR3 residues: CASSAETGVGGYTF. The CDR3 nucleotides are TGTGCCAGCAGCGCAGAGACAGGGGTTGGGGGCTACACCTTC.

The V gene is TRBV7-2, the J gene TRBJ2-1, with a tentative D call TRBD1 (6 bases). V lost 2 bases and J 4 bases, leaving 12 bases between the germline ends. In germline, CDR1 is SGHTA, CDR2 FQGNSA. CDR3 length: 15 residues. DNA of the CDR3: TGTGCCAGCAGCTTAAGCGCGACAGGTTACAATGAGCAGTTCTTC. Translation gives CASSLSATGYNEQFF.

This clone was counted only a few times. The V call is TRBV5-1, the J call TRBJ2-6, with D unclear. The ends were cut back, 4 bases at V and 0 bases at J, with 11 bases in the middle. The CDR3 length is 16 residues. CDR1 is SGHRS and CDR2 is YFSETQ in the germline V gene. The CDR3 bases are TGCGCCAGCAGCCCTACAGCAATCTCTGGGGCCAACGTCCTGACTTTC. It yields the protein CASSPTAISGANVLTF.

V usage is TRBV25-1 and J usage is TRBJ2-7, with unresolved D. The length of the CDR3 is 13 residues. V lost 2 bases and J lost 0, with 5 bases in between. CDR1 is MGHDK and CDR2 is SYGVNS in the germline V gene. DNA of the CDR3: TGTGCCAGCAGTGAAGGCTTCTCCTACGAGCAGTACTTC. Translated, it gives CASSEGFSYEQYF.

About this clone itself: The sample holds other DNA sequences that translate to the same CDR3. This rearrangement joins TRBV28 to TRBJ2-3; D call uncertain. The CDR3 spans 14 residues. Germline V gene data show CDR1 as MDHEN and CDR2 as SYDVKM. Between the trimmed V and J ends, which lost 5 bases and 0 bases, there was a span of 9 bases. CDR3 sequence: CASSLAASTDTQYF. CDR3 DNA sequence: TGTGCCAGCAGTCTGGCCGCTAGCACAGATACGCAGTATTTT.

This clone is a singleton in its sample. The chain combines TRBV14 with TRBJ2-3, with 9 positions matching TRBD2. This CDR3 spans 16 amino acids. Trimming took 1 base from V and 5 from J; bases not matched to a gene: 7. Germline loops: CDR1 SGHDN, CDR2 FVKESK. CDR3 residues: CASSQVAGGPGDTQYF. CDR3 nucleotides: TGTGCCAGCAGCCAAGTCGCGGGAGGGCCAGGAGATACGCAGTATTTT. Drawing the rest from reference TRBV14 and TRBJ2-3, the complete variable domain is EAGVTQFPSHSVIEKGQTVTLRCDPISGHDNLYWYRRVMGKEIKFLLHFVKESKQDESGMPNNRFLAERTGGTYSTLKVQPAELEDSGVYFCASSQVAGGPGDTQYFGPGTRLTVL.

The table lists this clone with a count of one. The chain employs TRBV7-9 and TRBJ2-1, with 7 bases lining up with TRBD2. Germline V gives CDR1 SEHNR, CDR2 FQNEAQ (reference sequence). The CDR3 length is 16 residues. Trimming took 8 bases from V and 1 from J; bases not matched to a gene: 11. CDR3 DNA: TGTGCCAGCTCGGGGCCCCGCGGGAGTTCCTACAATGAGCAGTTCTTC. Encoded protein: CASSGPRGSSYNEQFF.

This chain connects TRBV30 to TRBJ2-7; D call uncertain. V gave up 0 bases and J gave up 0 bases, with 6 bases separating them. Germline V gene sequence: CDR1 GTSNPN, CDR2 SVGIG (reference sequence). The CDR3 runs 13 residues. This CDR3 reads CAWSVTLSYEQYF. The CDR3 DNA follows: TGTGCCTGGAGTGTGACACTCTCCTACGAGCAGTACTTC.

The chain recombines TRBV30 with TRBJ1-1; 9 nucleotides match TRBD1. V shed 3 bases, J shed 1 base, and the junction held 3 bases outside the gene matches. The germline V gene encodes CDR1 GTSNPN and CDR2 SVGIG (reference sequence). The CDR3 has 14 residues. The CDR3, as DNA: TGTGCCTGGAGAGGACAGGGGCAGAACACTGAAGCTTTCTTT. This sequence encodes CAWRGQGQNTEAFF. Looking up the rest from reference TRBV30 and TRBJ1-1 gives the full variable domain: SQTIHQWPATLVQPVGSPLSLECTVEGTSNPNLYWYRQAAGRGLQLLFYSVGIGQISSEVPQNLSASRPQDRQFILSSKKLLLSDSGFYLCAWRGQGQNTEAFFGQGTRLTVV.

The rearrangement links TRBV11-3 to TRBJ2-7, with a possible D match to TRBD1 (5 bases). Germline assignment: CDR1 SGHNT and CDR2 YENEEA. CDR3 length equals 14 residues. Trimming pared 4 bases from V and 2 bases from J, leaving 12 bases between. The CDR3 bases are TGTGCCAGCAGCTCATTCTACAGGCCCTACGAGCAGTACTTC. As protein: CASSSFYRPYEQYF.

The chain combines TRBV18 with TRBJ2-2; 8 bases are shared with TRBD1. V lost 4 bases, J lost 0 bases, and 7 bases stayed unmatched. Germline V gives CDR1 KGHSH, CDR2 LQKENI. The CDR3 is 17 residues long. CDR3 nucleotides: TGTGCCAGCTCACTTAGATCAGGGGGCACGAACACCGGGGAGCTGTTTTTT. Its protein is CASSLRSGGTNTGELFF.

This chain joins TRBV5-8 and TRBJ2-7; D not resolved. Trimming left V 1 base short and J 2 bases short, with 16 bases between. Germline CDR1 and CDR2: SGHTS and YDEGEE. The CDR3 covers 16 residues. The CDR3 DNA follows: TGTGCCAGCAGCTTGATTGGTCCTAACTTCCCCTACGAGCAGTACTTC. Translating it yields CASSLIGPNFPYEQYF.

This chain connects TRBV5-8 to TRBJ1-1; TRBD1 agrees at 8 bases. CDR1 and CDR2 (germline): SGHTS, YDEGEE. Trimming removed 4 bases from V and 5 bases from J; junction bases left unmatched: 7. This CDR3 comprises 14 residues. DNA for the CDR3: TGTGCCAGCAGCCTAGGACAGGGTTCAACTGAAGCTTTCTTT. Amino acid sequence: CASSLGQGSTEAFF. The full variable domain, its missing parts supplied by reference TRBV5-8 and TRBJ1-1, is EAGVTQSPTHLIKTRGQQATLRCSPISGHTSVYWYQQALGLGLQFLLWYDEGEERNRGNFPPRFSGRQFPNYSSELNVNALELEDSALYLCASSLGQGSTEAFFGQGTRLTVV.

The V call is TRBV5-1, the J call TRBJ2-3, with D maybe TRBD2 (5 bases). V was shortened by 0 bases and J by 0 bases, with 17 bases between the two germline ends. Germline CDR1 is SGHRS and CDR2 is YFSETQ. The CDR3 has 18 residues. The DNA of the CDR3 is TGCGCCAGCAGCTTGGCGGTGGAGGCCCCTCCAAGCACAGATACGCAGTATTTT. It is translated as CASSLAVEAPPSTDTQYF.

This chain uses TRBV29-1 with TRBJ2-7, with D maybe TRBD2 (6 bases). The germline gives CDR1 SQVTM, CDR2 ANQGSEA. V was trimmed by 6 bases and J by 5 bases, leaving 14 bases between them. The CDR3 runs to 12 residues. The CDR3 reads CSVGGNGNEQYF. The DNA of the CDR3 is TGCAGCGTAGGAGGGAATGGGAACGAGCAGTACTTC.

The genes are TRBV19 and TRBJ1-2, with a weak D call TRBD1 (5 bases). The length of the CDR3 is 13 residues. CDR1 LNHDA and CDR2 SQIVND come from the germline V gene (reference sequence). The V gene lost 4 bases and the J gene lost 8 bases, with 14 bases spanning the gap. The DNA for the CDR3 is TGTGCCAGTAGTACCTTCCAGGGCGCGGGCTACACCTTC. This gives the protein CASSTFQGAGYTF.

The V and J genes are TRBV2 and TRBJ1-5; D is unclear. Germline values: CDR1 SNHLY, CDR2 FYNNEI. Between the trimmed V and J ends, which lost 5 bases and 1 base, there was a span of 12 bases. The CDR3 spans 15 residues. The CDR3 region is CASSRDGLSNQPQHF. DNA for the CDR3: TGTGCCAGCAGTCGCGACGGGTTAAGCAATCAGCCCCAGCATTTT.

Comment on this clone: The sample carries other DNA sequences with the same CDR3. The chain carries TRBV29-1 and TRBJ1-5, with unresolved D. With 6 bases removed from V and 2 bases from J, the gap between germline ends came to 11 bases. This CDR3 has 13 residues. The V gene's germline CDR1 is SQVTM and CDR2 ANQGSEA. The CDR3 loop reads CSVADGGNQPQHF. CDR3 bases: TGCAGCGTGGCGGACGGGGGCAATCAGCCCCAGCATTTT. The full variable domain, rest sourced from reference TRBV29-1 and TRBJ1-5, is SAVISQKPSRDICQRGTSLTIQCQVDSQVTMMFWYRQQPGQSLTLIATANQGSEATYESGFVIDKFPISRPNLTFSTLTVSNMSPEDSSIYLCSVADGGNQPQHFGDGTRLSIL.

The V call is TRBV27, the J call TRBJ2-1; 9 nucleotides match TRBD2. V shed 4 bases, J shed 9 bases, and the junction held 10 bases outside the gene matches. Germline CDR1 MNHEY, CDR2 SMNVEV (reference sequence). The CDR3 consists of 15 residues. The CDR3 nucleotides are TGTGCCAGCAGTTCCTCCGGGACTAGCTGGAGTGAGCAGTTCTTC. This codes for CASSSSGTSWSEQFF.

This clone was observed a single time. This chain's CDR3 is CASSRFIAGGSYEQYF. In nucleotides, the CDR3 is TGCGCCAGCAGCCGCTTTATAGCGGGAGGCTCCTACGAGCAGTACTTC. The J gene is TRBJ2-7, the V gene TRBV4-1; TRBD2 matches at 10 bases. The V gene end was trimmed by 4 bases and the J gene end by 0 bases; junction bases not matched to a gene: 6. CDR1 and CDR2 (germline): MGHRA, YSYEKL. The CDR3 loop spans 16 amino acids.

The rearrangement uses TRBV28 and TRBJ1-2, with 10 bases fitting TRBD1. Germline-derived CDR1 and CDR2 are MDHEN and SYDVKM. V lost 2 bases, J lost 11 bases, and 11 bases stayed unmatched. The CDR3 has 15 residues. CDR3 DNA: TGTGCCAGCAGTTTAAGCGGGACAGGGGAAGGAAGGTACACCTTC. Translating gives CASSLSGTGEGRYTF.